The rows below give T cell receptor beta chains drawn from one sample of a study of blood T cell repertoires in COVID-19. Method: immunoSEQ multiplex PCR; TCRdb's copy keeps in-frame clones and lacks some. The sample has some 290,000 clones, approximately 87% seen once; the top ten hold 2.9%. Material: peripheral blood. These receptors were obtained from a woman in her 30s with COVID-19, enrolled during active disease. Both conserved end residues are part of each CDR3. The order of the fields is V gene, clone size, J gene, D gene, CDR3 length, CDR3 protein, CDR3 DNA. D genes are given only for firm matches. Some rows mark clone size as missing; the rest say once, few, many or name a class of expanded clone.

V gene: TRBV9; clone size: -; J gene: TRBJ2-3; D gene: TRBD2; CDR3 length: 18; CDR3 protein: CASSVDPQTSGTADTQYF; CDR3 DNA: TGTGCCAGCAGCGTAGATCCTCAGACTAGCGGGACGGCAGATACGCAGTATTTT
V gene: TRBV29-1; clone size: -; J gene: TRBJ2-1; D gene: TRBD2; CDR3 length: 13; CDR3 protein: CSAPGLAANEQFF; CDR3 DNA: TGCAGCGCCCCGGGACTAGCGGCGAATGAGCAGTTCTTC
V gene: TRBV4-1; clone size: -; J gene: TRBJ1-1; D gene: -; CDR3 length: 15; CDR3 protein: CASSPREGPNTEAFF; CDR3 DNA: TGCGCCAGCAGCCCAAGGGAGGGCCCGAACACTGAAGCTTTCTTT
V gene: TRBV6-5; clone size: -; J gene: TRBJ2-1; D gene: TRBD1; CDR3 length: 14; CDR3 protein: CASSADRGRNEQFF; CDR3 DNA: TGTGCCAGCAGCGCTGACAGGGGTCGGAATGAGCAGTTCTTC
V gene: TRBV2; clone size: -; J gene: TRBJ1-1; D gene: -; CDR3 length: 16; CDR3 protein: CASSESVFTLDTEAFF; CDR3 DNA: TGTGCCAGCAGTGAATCGGTATTCACCCTGGACACTGAAGCTTTCTTT
V gene: TRBV15; clone size: -; J gene: TRBJ1-3; D gene: -; CDR3 length: 16; CDR3 protein: CATSKPRAGLGNTIYF; CDR3 DNA: TGTGCCACCAGCAAACCTCGGGCAGGGTTAGGAAACACCATATATTTT
V gene: TRBV7-8; clone size: once; J gene: TRBJ1-3; D gene: -; CDR3 length: 17; CDR3 protein: CASSLEWNEGSGNTIYF; CDR3 DNA: TGTGCCAGCAGCTTAGAATGGAATGAGGGCTCTGGAAACACCATATATTTT
V gene: TRBV7-2; clone size: -; J gene: TRBJ1-5; D gene: TRBD1; CDR3 length: 16; CDR3 protein: CASSLVTGNSNQPQHF; CDR3 DNA: TGTGCCAGCAGCTTAGTGACAGGGAATAGCAATCAGCCCCAGCATTTT
V gene: TRBV19; clone size: -; J gene: TRBJ2-2; D gene: TRBD2; CDR3 length: 16; CDR3 protein: CASRQASGRGTGELFF; CDR3 DNA: TGTGCCAGTAGGCAAGCTAGCGGGAGAGGGACCGGGGAGCTGTTTTTT
V gene: TRBV19; clone size: -; J gene: TRBJ1-2; D gene: TRBD1; CDR3 length: 16; CDR3 protein: CATRTGTGGLGYGYTF; CDR3 DNA: TGTGCCACCAGAACCGGGACAGGGGGGCTTGGATATGGCTACACCTTC
V gene: TRBV9; clone size: -; J gene: TRBJ1-1; D gene: TRBD1; CDR3 length: 15; CDR3 protein: CASSEEPGQPPEAFF; CDR3 DNA: TGTGCCAGCAGCGAGGAACCGGGACAGCCTCCCGAAGCTTTCTTT
V gene: TRBV19; clone size: once; J gene: TRBJ2-1; D gene: -; CDR3 length: 12; CDR3 protein: CASSSKTNEQFF; CDR3 DNA: TGTGCCAGTAGTAGTAAGACAAATGAGCAGTTCTTC
V gene: TRBV12-3/TRBV12-4; clone size: once; J gene: TRBJ2-2; D gene: -; CDR3 length: 11; CDR3 protein: CASSRDGELFF; CDR3 DNA: TGTGCCAGCAGTCGAGACGGGGAGCTGTTTTTT
V gene: TRBV20-1; clone size: once; J gene: TRBJ1-2; D gene: -; CDR3 length: 9; CDR3 protein: CSAGYGYTF; CDR3 DNA: TGCAGTGCCGGCTATGGCTACACCTTC
V gene: TRBV5-1; clone size: -; J gene: TRBJ2-5; D gene: TRBD2; CDR3 length: 16; CDR3 protein: CASSWGLAGAGETQYF; CDR3 DNA: TGCGCCAGCAGCTGGGGACTAGCGGGAGCGGGAGAGACCCAGTACTTC
V gene: TRBV6-6; clone size: -; J gene: TRBJ2-5; D gene: -; CDR3 length: 13; CDR3 protein: CASSLAIQETQYF; CDR3 DNA: TGTGCCAGCAGCCTAGCAATACAAGAGACCCAGTACTTC
V gene: TRBV5-5; clone size: -; J gene: TRBJ1-5; D gene: -; CDR3 length: 15; CDR3 protein: CASSLASGGNQPQHF; CDR3 DNA: TGTGCCAGCAGCTTGGCATCAGGGGGCAATCAGCCCCAGCATTTT
V gene: TRBV28; clone size: -; J gene: TRBJ2-3; D gene: TRBD1; CDR3 length: 15; CDR3 protein: CASSLDRGRTDTQYF; CDR3 DNA: TGTGCCAGCAGTTTAGACAGGGGGAGAACAGATACGCAGTATTTT
V gene: TRBV30; clone size: -; J gene: TRBJ1-1; D gene: TRBD1; CDR3 length: 12; CDR3 protein: CAWGDRVAEAFF; CDR3 DNA: TGTGCCTGGGGGGACAGGGTCGCTGAAGCTTTCTTT